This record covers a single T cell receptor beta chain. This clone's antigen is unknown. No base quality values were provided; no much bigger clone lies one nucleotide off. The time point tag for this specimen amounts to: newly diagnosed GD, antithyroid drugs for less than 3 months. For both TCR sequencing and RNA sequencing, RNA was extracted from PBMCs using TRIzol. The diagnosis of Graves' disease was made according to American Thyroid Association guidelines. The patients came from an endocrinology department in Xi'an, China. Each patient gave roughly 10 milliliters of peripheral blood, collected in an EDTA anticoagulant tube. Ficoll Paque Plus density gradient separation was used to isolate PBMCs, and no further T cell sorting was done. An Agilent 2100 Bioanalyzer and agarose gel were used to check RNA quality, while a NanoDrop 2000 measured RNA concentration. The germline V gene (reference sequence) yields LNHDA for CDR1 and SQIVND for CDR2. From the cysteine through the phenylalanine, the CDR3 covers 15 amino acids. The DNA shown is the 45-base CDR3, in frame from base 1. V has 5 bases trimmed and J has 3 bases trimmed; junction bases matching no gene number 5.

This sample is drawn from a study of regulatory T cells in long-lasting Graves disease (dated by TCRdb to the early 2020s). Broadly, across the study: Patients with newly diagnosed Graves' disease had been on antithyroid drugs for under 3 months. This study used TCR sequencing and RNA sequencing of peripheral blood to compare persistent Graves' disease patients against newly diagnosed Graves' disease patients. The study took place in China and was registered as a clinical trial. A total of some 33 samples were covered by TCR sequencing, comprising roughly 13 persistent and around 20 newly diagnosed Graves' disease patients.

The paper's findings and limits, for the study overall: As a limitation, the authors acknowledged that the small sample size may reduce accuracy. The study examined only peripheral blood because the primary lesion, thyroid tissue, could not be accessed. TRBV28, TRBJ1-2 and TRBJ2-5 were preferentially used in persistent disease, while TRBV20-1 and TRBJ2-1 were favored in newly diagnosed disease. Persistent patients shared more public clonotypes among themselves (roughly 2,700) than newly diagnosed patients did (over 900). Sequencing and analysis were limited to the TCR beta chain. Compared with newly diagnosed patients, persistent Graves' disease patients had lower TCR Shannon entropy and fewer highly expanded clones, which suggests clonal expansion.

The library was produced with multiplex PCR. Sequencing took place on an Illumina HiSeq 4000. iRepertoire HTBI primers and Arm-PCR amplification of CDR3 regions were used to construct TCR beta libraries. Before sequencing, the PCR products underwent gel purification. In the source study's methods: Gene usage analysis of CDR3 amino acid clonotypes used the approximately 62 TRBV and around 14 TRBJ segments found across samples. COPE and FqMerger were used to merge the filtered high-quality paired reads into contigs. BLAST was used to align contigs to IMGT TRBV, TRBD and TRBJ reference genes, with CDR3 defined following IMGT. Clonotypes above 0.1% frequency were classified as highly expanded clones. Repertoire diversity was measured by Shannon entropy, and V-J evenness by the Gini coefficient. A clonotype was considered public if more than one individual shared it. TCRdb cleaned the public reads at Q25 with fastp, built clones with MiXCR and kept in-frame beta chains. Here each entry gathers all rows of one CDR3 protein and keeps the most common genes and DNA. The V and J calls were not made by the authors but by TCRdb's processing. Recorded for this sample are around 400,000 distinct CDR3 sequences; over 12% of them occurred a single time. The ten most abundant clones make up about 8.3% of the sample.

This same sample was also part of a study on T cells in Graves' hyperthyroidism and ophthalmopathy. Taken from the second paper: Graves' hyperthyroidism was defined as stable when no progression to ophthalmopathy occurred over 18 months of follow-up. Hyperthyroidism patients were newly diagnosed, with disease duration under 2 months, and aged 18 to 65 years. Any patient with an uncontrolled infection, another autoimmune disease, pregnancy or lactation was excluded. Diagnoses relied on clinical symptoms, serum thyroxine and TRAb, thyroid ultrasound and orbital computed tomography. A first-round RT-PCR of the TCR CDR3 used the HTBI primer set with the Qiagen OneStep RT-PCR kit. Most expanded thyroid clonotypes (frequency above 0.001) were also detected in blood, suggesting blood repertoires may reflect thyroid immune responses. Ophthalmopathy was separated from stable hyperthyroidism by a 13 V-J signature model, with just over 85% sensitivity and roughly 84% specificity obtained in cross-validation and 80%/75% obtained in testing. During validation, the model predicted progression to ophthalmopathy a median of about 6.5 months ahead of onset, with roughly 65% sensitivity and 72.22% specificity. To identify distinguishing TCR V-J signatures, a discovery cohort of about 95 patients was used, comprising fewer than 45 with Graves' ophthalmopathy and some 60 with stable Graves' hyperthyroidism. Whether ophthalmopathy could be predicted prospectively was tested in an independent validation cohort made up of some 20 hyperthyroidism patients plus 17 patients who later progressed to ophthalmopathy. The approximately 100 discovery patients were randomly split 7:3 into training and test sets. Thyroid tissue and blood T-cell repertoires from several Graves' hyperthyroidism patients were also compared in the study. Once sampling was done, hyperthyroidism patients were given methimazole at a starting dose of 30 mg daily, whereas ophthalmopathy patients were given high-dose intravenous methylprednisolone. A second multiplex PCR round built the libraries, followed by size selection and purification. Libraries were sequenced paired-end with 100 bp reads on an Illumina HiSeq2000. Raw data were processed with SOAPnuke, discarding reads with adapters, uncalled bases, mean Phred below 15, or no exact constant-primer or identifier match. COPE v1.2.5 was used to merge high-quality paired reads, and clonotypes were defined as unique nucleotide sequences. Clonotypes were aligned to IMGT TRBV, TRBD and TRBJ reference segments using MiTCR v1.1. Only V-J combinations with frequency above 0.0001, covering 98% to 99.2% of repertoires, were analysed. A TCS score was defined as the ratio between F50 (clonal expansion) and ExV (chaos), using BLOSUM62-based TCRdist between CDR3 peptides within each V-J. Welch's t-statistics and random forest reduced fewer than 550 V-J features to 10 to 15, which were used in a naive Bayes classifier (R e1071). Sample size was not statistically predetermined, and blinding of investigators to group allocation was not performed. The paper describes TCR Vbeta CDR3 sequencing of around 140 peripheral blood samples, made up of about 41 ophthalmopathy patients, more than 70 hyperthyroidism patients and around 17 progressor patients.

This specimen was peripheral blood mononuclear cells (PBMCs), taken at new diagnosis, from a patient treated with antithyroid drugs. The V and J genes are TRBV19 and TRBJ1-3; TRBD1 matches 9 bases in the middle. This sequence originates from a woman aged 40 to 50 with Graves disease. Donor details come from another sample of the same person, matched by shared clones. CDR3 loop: CASSVDRGGGNTIYF. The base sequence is TGTGCCAGTAGTGTGGACAGGGGTGGTGGAAACACCATATATTTT.